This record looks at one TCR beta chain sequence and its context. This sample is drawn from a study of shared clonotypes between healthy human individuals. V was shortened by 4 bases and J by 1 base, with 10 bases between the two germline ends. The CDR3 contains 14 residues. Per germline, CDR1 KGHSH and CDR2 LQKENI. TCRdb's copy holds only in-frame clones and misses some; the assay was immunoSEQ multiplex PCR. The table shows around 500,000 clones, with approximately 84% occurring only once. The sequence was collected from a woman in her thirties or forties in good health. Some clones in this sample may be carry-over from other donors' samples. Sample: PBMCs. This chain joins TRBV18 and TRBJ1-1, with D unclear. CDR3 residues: CASSQNRQNTEAFF. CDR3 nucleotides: TGTGCCAGCTCACAGAACCGACAGAACACTGAAGCTTTCTTT. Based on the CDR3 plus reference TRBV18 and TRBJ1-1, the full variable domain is NAGVMQNPRHLVRRRGQEARLRCSPMKGHSHVYWYRQLPEEGLKFMVYLQKENIIDESGMPKERFSAEFPKEGPSILRIQQVVRGDSAAYFCASSQNRQNTEAFFGQGTRLTVV.